This entry is about one T cell receptor beta chain. This sample was included in a study of blood T cell repertoires in COVID-19. For the study at large: Sample material is recorded as cDNA or gDNA derived from T cells, B-cell-depleted T cells, or PBMCs.

Across about two dozen US areas, participants ranged in age from about 18 to 100 years. Participants reported their clinical history, and cohort assignment relied on those reports. Germline-derived CDR1 and CDR2 are SGHTS and YDEGEE. V lost 0 bases, J lost 12 bases, and 12 bases lay in between. This CDR3 has 12 residues. Authors' processing steps: Counts of nucleated cells, estimated from reference gene primer amplification, were obtained. Method: immunoSEQ multiplex PCR; TCRdb's copy keeps in-frame clones and lacks some. The V and J calls and clone size are taken from that table; D and trimming were inferred from the DNA. The sample has 250,000 to 400,000 clones; around nine tenths are singletons.

The chain combines TRBV5-8 with TRBJ1-2; D is unresolved. This clonotype was sampled from a man between 60 and 70 years old who had recovered from COVID-19. What was sequenced was PBMCs or T cells enriched from blood (not recorded which). In DNA form, the CDR3 reads TGTGCCAGCAGCTTGGGGACGGACTATCACACCTTC. Protein: CASSLGTDYHTF.